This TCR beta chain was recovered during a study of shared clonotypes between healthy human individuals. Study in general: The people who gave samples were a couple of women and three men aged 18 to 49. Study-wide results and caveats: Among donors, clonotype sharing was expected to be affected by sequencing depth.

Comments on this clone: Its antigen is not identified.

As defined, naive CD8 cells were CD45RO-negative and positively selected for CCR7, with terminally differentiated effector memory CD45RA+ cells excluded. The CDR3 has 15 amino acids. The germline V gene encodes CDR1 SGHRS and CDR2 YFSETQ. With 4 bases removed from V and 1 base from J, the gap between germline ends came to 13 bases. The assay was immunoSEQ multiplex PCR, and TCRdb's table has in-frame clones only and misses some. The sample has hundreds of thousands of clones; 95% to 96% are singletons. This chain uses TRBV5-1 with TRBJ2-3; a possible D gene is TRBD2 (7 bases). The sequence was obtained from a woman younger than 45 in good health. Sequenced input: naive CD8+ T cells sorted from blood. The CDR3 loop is CASSEGEGRTDTQYF. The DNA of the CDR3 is TGCGCCAGCAGCGAGGGGGAGGGTCGCACAGATACGCAGTATTTT.